The 5 T cell receptor beta chains below come from one sample, sequenced in a study of blood T cell repertoires in COVID-19. Profiled with immunoSEQ multiplex PCR; TCRdb holds only in-frame clones, not every one. Here the sample spans around 42,000 clones, approximately 92% being singletons. Sequencing was done on a sample of peripheral blood. Every receptor here comes from a man aged 25-45 years with active or convalescent COVID-19.

The genes are TRBV24-1 and TRBJ2-7; D remains unclear. The V end lost 4 bases, the J end lost 6 bases, and 6 bases lay between the germline ends. Germline CDR1 is KGHDR and CDR2 is SFDVKD. This CDR3 comprises 11 residues. Written as DNA, the CDR3 is TGTGCCACCAGTGACCAGCGCGAGCAGTACGTC. It encodes CATSDQREQYV.

This chain joins TRBV4-2 and TRBJ2-3; 7 bases are shared with TRBD2. The CDR3 consists of 17 residues. V trimming: 3 bases; J trimming: 6 bases; junction bases outside the gene matches: 15. The germline CDR1 and CDR2 sequences are LGHNA and YNFKEQ. The CDR3 DNA follows: TGTGCCAGCAGCCATGTGTCGTGGCTAGCGGCCGGGGATACGCAGTATTTT. Protein: CASSHVSWLAAGDTQYF.

This chain uses TRBV10-3 with TRBJ2-3; 7 bases are shared with TRBD2. V lost 3 bases to trimming and J lost 4 bases; unmatched junction nucleotides: 7. CDR1 ENHRY and CDR2 SYGVKD come from the germline V gene. The CDR3 loop spans 15 amino acids. CDR3 in DNA: TGTGCCATCAGTGAACTAGCGCAAAACTCAGATACGCAGTATTTT. Its protein product is CAISELAQNSDTQYF.

This clone showed up just once. The chain carries TRBV25-1 and TRBJ1-1; 10 bases fit TRBD1. V was pared by 3 bases and J by 1 base, with 2 bases of the junction left unmatched. This CDR3 is built from 15 residues. The germline V gene has CDR1 MGHDK and CDR2 SYGVNS. The CDR3 DNA sequence: TGTGCCAGCAGTGAGACAGGGGGCCCGAACACTGAAGCTTTCTTT. Protein: CASSETGGPNTEAFF.

The V gene is TRBV18, the J gene TRBJ1-2, with 8 bases aligning to TRBD1. CDR1 is KGHSH and CDR2 is LQKENI in the germline V gene. The V gene end was trimmed by 4 bases and the J gene end by 8 bases; junction bases not matched to a gene: 9. This CDR3 is 14 amino acids long. Here the CDR3 reads CASSLAGGDWGYTF. The CDR3 nucleotides read TGTGCCAGCTCACTGGCAGGGGGCGACTGGGGCTACACCTTC. The variable domain in full, with the rest retrieved from reference TRBV18 and TRBJ1-2, is NAGVMQNPRHLVRRRGQEARLRCSPMKGHSHVYWYRQLPEEGLKFMVYLQKENIIDESGMPKERFSAEFPKEGPSILRIQQVVRGDSAAYFCASSLAGGDWGYTFGSGTRLTVV.